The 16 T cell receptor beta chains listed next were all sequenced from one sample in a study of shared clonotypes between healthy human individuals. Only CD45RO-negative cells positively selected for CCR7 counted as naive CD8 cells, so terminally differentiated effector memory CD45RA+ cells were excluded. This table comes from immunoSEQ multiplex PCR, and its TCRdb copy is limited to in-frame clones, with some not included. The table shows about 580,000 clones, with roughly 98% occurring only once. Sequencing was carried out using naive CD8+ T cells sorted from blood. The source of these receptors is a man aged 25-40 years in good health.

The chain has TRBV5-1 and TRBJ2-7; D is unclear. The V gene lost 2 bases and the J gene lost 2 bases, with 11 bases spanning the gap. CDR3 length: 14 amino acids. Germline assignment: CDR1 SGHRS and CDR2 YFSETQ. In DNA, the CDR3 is TGCGCCAGCAGCTTCAAGGCTGATACCTACGAGCAGTACTTC. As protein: CASSFKADTYEQYF.

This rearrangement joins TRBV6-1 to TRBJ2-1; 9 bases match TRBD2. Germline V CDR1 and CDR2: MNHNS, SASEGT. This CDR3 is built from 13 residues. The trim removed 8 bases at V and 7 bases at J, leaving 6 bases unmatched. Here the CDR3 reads CASWASGMNEQFF. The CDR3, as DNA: TGTGCCAGCTGGGCTAGCGGGATGAATGAGCAGTTCTTC.

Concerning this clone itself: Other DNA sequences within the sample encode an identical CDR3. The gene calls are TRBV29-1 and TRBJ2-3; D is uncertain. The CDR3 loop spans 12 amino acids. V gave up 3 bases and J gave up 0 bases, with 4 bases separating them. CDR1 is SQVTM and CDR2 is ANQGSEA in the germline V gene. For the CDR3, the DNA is TGCAGCGTTGAGGCTAGCACAGATACGCAGTATTTT. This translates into CSVEASTDTQYF.

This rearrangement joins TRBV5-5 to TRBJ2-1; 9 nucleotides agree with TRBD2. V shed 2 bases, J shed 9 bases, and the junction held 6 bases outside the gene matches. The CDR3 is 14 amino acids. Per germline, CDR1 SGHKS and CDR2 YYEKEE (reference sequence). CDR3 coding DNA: TGTGCCAGCAGCTTAAGCCTAGCGGGACTTGAGCAGTTCTTC. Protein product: CASSLSLAGLEQFF.

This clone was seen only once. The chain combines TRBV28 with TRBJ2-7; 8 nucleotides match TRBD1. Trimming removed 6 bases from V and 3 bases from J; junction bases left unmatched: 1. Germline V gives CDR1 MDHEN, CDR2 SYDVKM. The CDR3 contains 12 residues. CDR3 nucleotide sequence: TGTGCCAGCAGAGACAGGGGCTACGAGCAGTACTTC. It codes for CASRDRGYEQYF.

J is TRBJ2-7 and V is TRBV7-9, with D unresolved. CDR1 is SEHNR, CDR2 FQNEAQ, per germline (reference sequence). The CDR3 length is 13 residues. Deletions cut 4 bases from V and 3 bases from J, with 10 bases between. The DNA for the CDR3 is TGTGCCAGCAGCTCGACGGCCTTCTACGAGCAGTACTTC. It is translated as CASSSTAFYEQYF.

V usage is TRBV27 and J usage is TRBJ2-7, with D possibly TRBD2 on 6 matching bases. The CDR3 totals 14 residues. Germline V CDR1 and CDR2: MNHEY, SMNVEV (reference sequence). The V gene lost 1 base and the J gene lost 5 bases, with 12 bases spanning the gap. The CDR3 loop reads CASSLLGGFDEQYF. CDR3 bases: TGTGCCAGCAGTTTATTGGGAGGTTTTGACGAGCAGTACTTC.

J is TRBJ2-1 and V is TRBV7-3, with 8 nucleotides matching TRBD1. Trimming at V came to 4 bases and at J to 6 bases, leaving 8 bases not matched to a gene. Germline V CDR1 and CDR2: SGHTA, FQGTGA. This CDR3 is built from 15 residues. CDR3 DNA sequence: TGTGCCAGCAGCTCCGGACAGGGCCTAGTCAATGAGCAGTTCTTC. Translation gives CASSSGQGLVNEQFF.

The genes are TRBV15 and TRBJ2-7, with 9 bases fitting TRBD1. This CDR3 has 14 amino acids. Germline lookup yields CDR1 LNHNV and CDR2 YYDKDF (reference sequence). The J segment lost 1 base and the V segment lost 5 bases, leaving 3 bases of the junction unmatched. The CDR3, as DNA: TGTGCCACCAGCGCGGACAGGGGTTCCTACGAGCAGTACTTC. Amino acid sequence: CATSADRGSYEQYF.

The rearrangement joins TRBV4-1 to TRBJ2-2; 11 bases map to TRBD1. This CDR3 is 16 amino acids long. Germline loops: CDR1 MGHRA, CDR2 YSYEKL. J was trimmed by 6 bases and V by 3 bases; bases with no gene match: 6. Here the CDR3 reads CASSHGQGAGPGELFF. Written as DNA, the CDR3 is TGCGCCAGCAGCCATGGACAGGGGGCCGGTCCCGGGGAGCTGTTTTTT.

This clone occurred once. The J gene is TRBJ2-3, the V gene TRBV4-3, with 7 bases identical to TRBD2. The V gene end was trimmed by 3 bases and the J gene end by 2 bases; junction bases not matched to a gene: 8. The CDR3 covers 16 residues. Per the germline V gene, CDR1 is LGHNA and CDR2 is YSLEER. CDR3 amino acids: CASSHSRGDYTDTQYF. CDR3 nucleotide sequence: TGCGCCAGCAGCCACTCACGGGGGGACTACACAGATACGCAGTATTTT.

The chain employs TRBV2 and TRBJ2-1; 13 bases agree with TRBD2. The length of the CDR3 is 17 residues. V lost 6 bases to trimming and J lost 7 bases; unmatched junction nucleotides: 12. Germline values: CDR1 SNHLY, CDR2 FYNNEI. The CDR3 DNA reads TGTGCCAGCAGCGCCGGGACTAGCGGGATGTTGATAAATGAGCAGTTCTTC. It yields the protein CASSAGTSGMLINEQFF. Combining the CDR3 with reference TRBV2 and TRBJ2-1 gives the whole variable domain EPEVTQTPSHQVTQMGQEVILRCVPISNHLYFYWYRQILGQKVEFLVSFYNNEISEKSEIFDDQFSVERPDGSNFTLKIRSTKLEDSAMYFCASSAGTSGMLINEQFFGPGTRLTVL.

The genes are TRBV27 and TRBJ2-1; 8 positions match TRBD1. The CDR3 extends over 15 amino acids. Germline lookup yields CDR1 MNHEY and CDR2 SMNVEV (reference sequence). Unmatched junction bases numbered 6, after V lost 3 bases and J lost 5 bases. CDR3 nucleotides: TGTGCCAGCAGTTTCCTGGGACAGGCACACAATGAGCAGTTCTTC. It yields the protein CASSFLGQAHNEQFF.

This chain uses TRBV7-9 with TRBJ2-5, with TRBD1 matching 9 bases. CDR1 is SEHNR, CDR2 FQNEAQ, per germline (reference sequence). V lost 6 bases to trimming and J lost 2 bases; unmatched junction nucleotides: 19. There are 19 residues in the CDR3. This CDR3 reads CASRPTGTGIVLPQETQYF. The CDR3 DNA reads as TGTGCCAGCAGACCTACCGGGACAGGGATTGTACTCCCACAAGAGACCCAGTACTTC.

DNA for the CDR3: TGTGCTAGTGGTGATATCTGGGGTGAGCAGTTCTTC. Translation gives CASGDIWGEQFF. The chain employs TRBV12-5 and TRBJ2-1, with unresolved D. Germline-derived CDR1 and CDR2 are LGHNT and FRNRAP. This CDR3 comprises 12 residues. V was clipped by 5 bases and J by 9 bases, with 11 bases between them.

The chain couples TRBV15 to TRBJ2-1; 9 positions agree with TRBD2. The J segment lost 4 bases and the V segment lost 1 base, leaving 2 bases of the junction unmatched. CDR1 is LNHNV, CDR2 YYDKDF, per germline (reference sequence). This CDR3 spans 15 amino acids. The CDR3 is CATSRATSGYNEQFF. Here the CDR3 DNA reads TGTGCCACCAGCAGAGCAACTAGCGGGTACAATGAGCAGTTCTTC.